These 13 T cell receptor beta chains originate from one sample sequenced in a study of beta chain features in type 1 diabetes. Of the isolated RNA, all was reverse transcribed, and so the sequenced material was expressed TCRB transcripts. Using immunoSEQ multiplex PCR, the repertoire was profiled, and TCRdb retains in-frame clones only, with some absent. The repertoire consists of some 240,000 clones, with 9.5% to 13% occurring once and the leading ten covering over 1%. Sequencing input: central memory CD4+ T cells from blood. The receptors were sampled from a man younger than 35 in good health.

Notes on this clone: Other DNA sequences from this sample encode an identical CDR3 as well. CDR3 residues: CASSLRYNEQFF. In DNA, the CDR3 is TGTGCCAGCAGCTTGAGATACAATGAGCAGTTCTTC. The chain couples TRBV5-6 to TRBJ2-1; D uncertain. Trimming removed 1 base at V and 4 bases at J, with 3 bases between. The CDR3 has 12 residues. Germline V gene sequence: CDR1 SGHDT, CDR2 YYEEEE. Full variable domain (remainder filled in from reference TRBV5-6 and TRBJ2-1): DAGVTQSPTHLIKTRGQQVTLRCSPKSGHDTVSWYQQALGQGPQFIFQYYEEEERQRGNFPDRFSGHQFPNYSSELNVNALLLGDSALYLCASSLRYNEQFFGPGTRLTVL.

This chain uses TRBV2 with TRBJ2-1; TRBD2 aligns across 10 bases. J lost 10 bases, V lost 7 bases, and 13 bases had no gene match. The CDR3 is made up of 15 amino acids. CDR1 is SNHLY and CDR2 is FYNNEI in the germline V gene. CDR3 DNA: TGTGCCAGCAAGTCCGAGCTAGCGGGAGTTGGAGAGCAGTTCTTC. Encoded protein: CASKSELAGVGEQFF.

The chain recombines TRBV29-1 with TRBJ1-1; D unresolved. The CDR3 has 14 amino acids. CDR1 is SQVTM, CDR2 ANQGSEA, per germline. V lost 5 bases, J lost 0 bases, and 13 bases lay in between. CDR3 sequence (DNA): TGCAGCGTTCGCGAGGGCACGCTGAACACTGAAGCTTTCTTT. Translating it yields CSVREGTLNTEAFF.

This clone was observed a handful of times. This chain connects TRBV28 to TRBJ2-7; 9 nucleotides match TRBD1. The CDR3 contains 16 residues. Germline V lookup: CDR1 MDHEN, CDR2 SYDVKM. The V gene end was trimmed by 5 bases and the J gene end by 2 bases; junction bases not matched to a gene: 10. The CDR3 DNA reads as TGTGCCAGCAGTCCTAACAGGGGGCGAACCACCTACGAGCAGTACTTC. This codes for CASSPNRGRTTYEQYF.

As for this clone: A much larger clone lies one base from this, so it may be a read error. The sample has other DNA sequences that encode this CDR3 too. The chain employs TRBV11-2 and TRBJ2-5; D unresolved. CDR3 size: 11 residues. Looked up from germline, CDR1 is SGHAT and CDR2 is FQNNGV. Trimming left V 1 base short and J 5 bases short, with 2 bases between. DNA of the CDR3: TGTGCCAGCAGCTTAGCGGAGACCCAGTACTTC. It codes for CASSLAETQYF. The whole variable domain, filled in from reference TRBV11-2 and TRBJ2-5, reads EAGVAQSPRYKIIEKRQSVAFWCNPISGHATLYWYQQILGQGPKLLIQFQNNGVVDDSQLPKDRFSAERLKGVDSTLKIQPAKLEDSAVYLCASSLAETQYFGPGTRLLVL.

V is TRBV9 and J is TRBJ2-2; no clear D. Germline V CDR1 and CDR2: SGDLS, YYNGEE. The CDR3 sequence is 15 residues long. The V gene lost 4 bases and the J gene lost 3 bases, with 13 bases spanning the gap. This CDR3 reads CASSFPGRDTGELFF. The DNA for the CDR3 is TGTGCCAGCAGCTTTCCGGGCCGAGACACCGGGGAGCTGTTTTTT.

This clone was recorded at least ten times. The chain carries TRBV4-1 and TRBJ2-7, with D maybe TRBD2 (6 bases). V shed 0 bases and J shed 6 bases, with 9 bases lying between them. CDR3 length: 13 residues. Germline CDR1 reads MGHRA; CDR2 reads YSYEKL. The CDR3 here is CASSQDPGGEQYF. The CDR3 nucleotides read TGCGCCAGCAGCCAAGATCCCGGGGGCGAGCAGTACTTC.

The chain couples TRBV29-1 to TRBJ2-7; 7 bases agree with TRBD2. Germline trimming cut 4 bases from V and 3 bases from J; bases unmatched to any gene: 9. The CDR3 is 14 residues long. CDR1 is SQVTM, CDR2 ANQGSEA, per germline. CDR3 amino acids: CSVGRASGDYEQYF. The CDR3 DNA reads as TGCAGCGTTGGGAGGGCTAGCGGAGACTACGAGCAGTACTTC.

This chain connects TRBV19 to TRBJ2-2, with TRBD1 identical over 10 bases. The CDR3 spans 16 residues. Germline CDR1 reads LNHDA; CDR2 reads SQIVND (reference sequence). Trimming removed 5 bases from V and 3 bases from J; junction bases left unmatched: 6. The CDR3 spells CASSGSGQGYTGELFF. In DNA form, the CDR3 reads TGTGCCAGTAGTGGTTCGGGACAGGGGTACACCGGGGAGCTGTTTTTT.

This clone showed up just a few times. The chain recombines TRBV5-1 with TRBJ1-4; D is unresolved. Germline CDR1 and CDR2: SGHRS and YFSETQ. Trimming shortened V by 0 bases and J by 5 bases, and 5 bases separated the two germline ends. This CDR3 contains 13 residues. The CDR3 DNA sequence: TGCGCCAGCAGCTTGGCACAGAATGAAAAACTGTTTTTT. Protein product: CASSLAQNEKLFF.

This clone was detected a few times. The V gene is TRBV5-1, the J gene TRBJ2-7; 8 bases match TRBD2. CDR1 and CDR2 (germline): SGHRS, YFSETQ. Germline trimming cut 2 bases from V and 3 bases from J; bases unmatched to any gene: 4. The CDR3 runs 14 residues. In DNA form, the CDR3 reads TGCGCCAGCAGCTTAGACAGCGGGAGCTACGAGCAGTACTTC. Its translation: CASSLDSGSYEQYF.

The table lists this clone with a few counts. This rearrangement joins TRBV20-1 to TRBJ2-1, with a weak D call TRBD2 (6 bases). Germline loops: CDR1 DFQATT, CDR2 SNEGSKA (reference sequence). Trimming cost V 1 base and J 14 bases, with 12 bases left between them. This CDR3 has 11 amino acids. The CDR3 DNA reads TGCAGTGCTAGAGGGGACTCCTACGAGTTCTTC. As protein: CSARGDSYEFF.

For this clone: A far larger clone is off by one base, so a read error is likely. The chain recombines TRBV5-4 with TRBJ2-1; the D is unclear. Germline V lookup: CDR1 SGHNT, CDR2 YYREEE (reference sequence). Trimming took off 3 bases at V and 5 bases at J, with 3 bases between the two ends. The CDR3 loop spans 11 amino acids. CDR3 DNA sequence: TGTGCCAGCAGCTCAAACAATGAGCAGTTCTTC. It translates to CASSSNNEQFF.